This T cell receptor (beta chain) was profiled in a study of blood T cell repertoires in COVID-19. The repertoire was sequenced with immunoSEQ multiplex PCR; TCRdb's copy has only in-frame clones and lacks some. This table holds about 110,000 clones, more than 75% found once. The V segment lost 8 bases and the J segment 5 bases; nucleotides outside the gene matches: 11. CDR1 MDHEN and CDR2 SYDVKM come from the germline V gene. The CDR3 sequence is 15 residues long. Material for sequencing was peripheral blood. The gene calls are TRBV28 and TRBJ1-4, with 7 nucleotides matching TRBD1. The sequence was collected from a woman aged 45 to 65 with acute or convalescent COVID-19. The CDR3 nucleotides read TGTGCCAGCCTTCCCCGACAGGGTTGGAATGAAAAACTGTTTTTT. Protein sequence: CASLPRQGWNEKLFF.